These T cell receptor beta chains were read from a single sample in a study of blood T cell repertoires in COVID-19. Measured with immunoSEQ multiplex PCR; TCRdb has only the in-frame clones, and not every one. The table includes fewer than 55,000 clones, roughly 89% detected once. Sequenced material: peripheral blood. The receptors originated from a man over 45 with acute or convalescent COVID-19. Both conserved end residues are part of each CDR3. The D gene is left open where the match is weak. Clone size appears in some rows only: once, few, many, or a class for an expanded clone.

V	D	size	J	CDR3
TRBV3-1/TRBV3-2	NA	NA	TRBJ1-2	CASSQEGGSLIYGYTF
TRBV28	NA	NA	TRBJ2-2	CASSFRPENTGELFF
TRBV4-1	TRBD2	NA	TRBJ2-3	CASSPTPGTSSPGRDTQYF
TRBV18	TRBD1	NA	TRBJ2-1	CASSQSPTGGSFYNEQFF
TRBV9	TRBD1	NA	TRBJ2-7	CASSPGQGTYEQYF
TRBV6-5	TRBD2	NA	TRBJ2-7	CASRSGGSATEQYF
TRBV9	NA	NA	TRBJ1-2	CASSVDSNYGYTF
TRBV6-2/TRBV6-3	NA	NA	TRBJ2-2	CASSLGLTGELFF
TRBV7-9	TRBD1	NA	TRBJ1-2	CASSFSDRVQISGTF
TRBV11-2	NA	NA	TRBJ1-4	CASSLSPGGNEKLFF
TRBV5-1	TRBD1	NA	TRBJ1-1	CASSLTGLNTEAFF
TRBV2	TRBD1	NA	TRBJ1-4	CASSGDRRNEKLFF
TRBV7-9	NA	once	TRBJ1-5	CASSHLGDVSSNQPQHF
TRBV12-3/TRBV12-4	TRBD1	few	TRBJ1-5	CASRTGVGQPQHF
TRBV25-1	NA	NA	TRBJ1-3	CASSAGGYSGNTIYF
TRBV3-1/TRBV3-2	TRBD2	NA	TRBJ2-3	CASSQEGGLADRLPAEPDTQYF
TRBV28	TRBD1	NA	TRBJ1-5	CASSLQGPSNQPQHF
TRBV6-5	NA	NA	TRBJ1-2	CASSYQARGGGYTF
TRBV10-3	TRBD1	NA	TRBJ2-2	CAITSGTGSNTGELFF
TRBV6-5	NA	NA	TRBJ1-6	CASSYMRILHF
TRBV29-1	NA	few	TRBJ2-6	CSVPSSGANVLTF
TRBV9	NA	NA	TRBJ1-2	CASSASAAGVNYGYTF
TRBV11-3	TRBD2	once	TRBJ2-3	CASSPRDYADTQYF
TRBV24-1	NA	NA	TRBJ1-5	CATWVDFGDNQPQHF
TRBV6-5	NA	once	TRBJ1-4	CASSTRDNEKLFF
TRBV5-8	NA	NA	TRBJ2-3	CASSTTTRTDTQYF
TRBV2	NA	NA	TRBJ1-2	CASVQGSNYGYTF
TRBV6-6	TRBD1	few	TRBJ2-2	CASSYWDRVPGELFF
TRBV4-3	TRBD1	NA	TRBJ2-2	CASSQEVTGVGGELFF
TRBV5-5	TRBD2	NA	TRBJ2-1	CASSLAGLADYNEQFF
TRBV7-9	NA	once	TRBJ2-5	CASRKNSDSQETQYF